Detailed here is one TCR beta chain. This clone has at least ten counts. Its antigen target is currently unknown. No per-base quality is available; no much larger clone lies one base away. This specimen belongs to a study of metastatic and nonmetastatic thyroid tumors (dated by TCRdb to 2018 to 2020). Study-level background: Repertoires were compared across peripheral blood and tumor or nodule tissue samples from malignant and benign thyroid patients. Here is what the overall study found, with its caveats: TCR beta diversity was reported as significantly higher in malignant tumors than in benign nodules, in both blood and tumor samples.

Ends trimmed: V by 6 bases, J by 5 bases; bases unmatched to a gene: 4. CDR1 SGHDN and CDR2 FVKESK were looked up in the germline V gene. Counted from cysteine to phenylalanine, this CDR3 has 13 amino acids. Of all the DNA, just the CDR3 is kept, 39 bases in frame from base 1. The library was generated by PCR. TCRdb names Illumina HiSeq 4000 as the instrument used. High-throughput sequencing was used to profile the TCR beta-chain CDR3 region of every patient. As for the authors' bioinformatics: Drawing on CDR3 differences between clinicopathological groups, the researchers built a classifier meant to tell apart patients with distant-metastatic papillary thyroid cancer. Repertoire diversity was assessed with the Shannon index, and tumor-blood repertoire similarity with the Morisita-Horn index. TCRdb trimmed the raw reads at Q25, called clones with MiXCR and kept productive beta chains. TCRdb's processing, not the authors', yielded these V and J calls. The sample table holds 25,000 to 30,000 clones, of which 15% to 20% were seen once. Over 3.5% of the sample is in the top ten clones.

No treatment had been received by any patient before thyroid surgery. Using T-cell receptor beta sequencing, the researchers looked back retrospectively at clinical samples from patients, gathered between about 2011 and 2019. The receptor chain draws on TRBV14 and TRBJ1-1, and TRBD1 matches 9 of the central bases. The sequenced sample consisted of blood. The source of this sequence is a female donor with papillary thyroid cancer or a benign thyroid nodule (not recorded which). Some clones in this sample may be carry-over from other donors' samples. The CDR3 protein sequence reads: CASRRTGVTEAFF. The base sequence is TGTGCCAGCAGACGGACAGGGGTGACTGAAGCTTTCTTT.